This TCR beta chain was sequenced during a study of T-cell memory formation after mild COVID-19. Study results and limitations: Pre-infection memory harbored some responding clones, suggesting cross-reactive memory joined. From day 15 to 85, contracting clones were balanced between CD4 and CD8, whereas later expanders leaned toward CD4+.

For this clonotype: Its antigen is still unknown.

From the 5' RACE reads, TCRdb called clonotypes with MiXCR, one entry per CDR3 protein. This sample has 400,000 or so distinct CDR3 sequences, with 20% found just once. Source material: PBMCs or a T cell subset sorted from them (not recorded which). This receptor was identified in an adult woman who had mild COVID-19 (a few samples of this study predate the infection). Cell type and time point are not known.

CDR3 in DNA: TGTGCCAGCAGCCGAAGGACAGGACAAGAGACCCAGTACTTC. Translation: CASSRRTGQETQYF. The chain carries TRBV7-2 and TRBJ2-5; 7 bases align to TRBD1. Germline CDR1 and CDR2: SGHTA and FQGNSA. V trimming: 5 bases; J trimming: 2 bases; junction bases outside the gene matches: 5. The CDR3 runs 14 residues.